These T cell receptor beta chains were read from a single sample in a study of blood T cell repertoires in COVID-19. TCRdb keeps only in-frame clones here, not all; method: immunoSEQ multiplex PCR. Among 300,000 or so clones, around four fifths were seen once, and the ten largest hold 4% to 5%. The sequencing input was peripheral blood. These TCRs come from a woman in her 50s with active or convalescent COVID-19. CDR3s include the opening cysteine and the closing phenylalanine or tryptophan. The D gene is left open where the match is weak. A row's size may be missing; if present it is once, few, many or a size class.

CDR3,DNA,V,D,J,size
CASSYGENYGYTF,TGCGCCAGCAGTTACGGGGAAAACTATGGCTACACCTTC,TRBV5-1,-,TRBJ1-2,once
CASSSLGQGGITEAFF,TGTGCCAGCAGCTCACTCGGACAGGGGGGGATCACTGAAGCTTTCTTT,TRBV13,TRBD1,TRBJ1-1,-
CASSYSGGVSPLHF,TGTGCCAGCAGTTACTCAGGGGGCGTCTCACCCCTCCACTTT,TRBV6-5,TRBD1,TRBJ1-6,once
CASINRGRGTEAFF,TGTGCCAGCATAAACAGGGGGCGAGGGACTGAAGCTTTCTTT,TRBV28,TRBD1,TRBJ1-1,-
CASSPGSSETQYF,TGTGCCAGCTCCCCTGGGAGTTCTGAGACCCAGTACTTC,TRBV18,-,TRBJ2-5,-
CATSDPAREGRNTGELFF,TGTGCCACCAGTGACCCAGCCAGGGAGGGGCGGAACACCGGGGAGCTGTTTTTT,TRBV24-1,TRBD2,TRBJ2-2,-
CASSEGLFAGDTQYF,TGCGCCAGCAGTGAGGGTCTTTTCGCGGGAGATACGCAGTATTTT,TRBV10-2,-,TRBJ2-3,-
CASSVVGLAGGSTGELFF,TGTGCCAGCAGCGTGGTGGGACTAGCGGGAGGGAGCACCGGGGAGCTGTTTTTT,TRBV28,TRBD2,TRBJ2-2,few
CSARGPYTEAFF,TGCAGCGCCAGGGGGCCCTACACTGAAGCTTTCTTT,TRBV29-1,TRBD1,TRBJ1-1,-
CACLTGYEAFF,TGTGCCTGTCTGACAGGGTATGAAGCTTTCTTT,TRBV30,TRBD1,TRBJ1-1,-
CASSQAPGTSGRGGTDTQYF,TGCGCCAGCAGCCAAGCCCCAGGGACTAGCGGGAGGGGGGGAACGGATACGCAGTATTTT,TRBV4-1,TRBD2,TRBJ2-3,-
CASSLTRASGNTIYF,TGTGCCAGCAGCTTAACGAGGGCGTCCGGAAACACCATATATTTT,TRBV27,-,TRBJ1-3,-
CASSYRGTGIEKLFF,TGTGCCAGCAGTTACCGAGGGACAGGCATCGAAAAACTGTTTTTT,TRBV6-6,TRBD1,TRBJ1-4,-
CATSDLWGEDGYTF,TGTGCCACCAGTGATTTGTGGGGAGAAGATGGCTACACCTTC,TRBV24-1,-,TRBJ1-2,-
CASSMKREGPHEQFF,TGTGCCAGTAGTATGAAGCGGGAGGGCCCCCATGAGCAGTTCTTC,TRBV19,TRBD2,TRBJ2-1,once
CASSQPGQGTYGYTF,TGTGCCAGCAGCCAACCCGGACAGGGCACCTATGGCTACACCTTC,TRBV3-1/TRBV3-2,TRBD1,TRBJ1-2,-
CASNGQGPNQPQHF,TGTGCCAGCAACGGACAGGGTCCCAATCAGCCCCAGCATTTT,TRBV2,TRBD1,TRBJ1-5,-
CASSDNRNTEAFF,TGTGCCAGCAGTGATAACAGGAACACTGAAGCTTTCTTT,TRBV2,-,TRBJ1-1,-
CATSRRRGTAGTDTQYF,TGTGCCACCAGCAGGAGGAGGGGTACCGCCGGCACAGATACGCAGTATTTT,TRBV15,-,TRBJ2-3,-
CASGAWASKYEQFF,TGTGCCAGCGGCGCATGGGCCTCGAAATACGAGCAGTTCTTC,TRBV7-9,-,TRBJ2-1,-
CASSIRQGDQPQHF,TGTGCCAGTAGTATAAGACAGGGGGATCAGCCCCAGCATTTT,TRBV19,TRBD1,TRBJ1-5,once
CASSYGGSGTEAFF,TGTGCCAGCAGTTACGGGGGGTCGGGCACTGAAGCTTTCTTT,TRBV6-5,-,TRBJ1-1,few
CASSPRPGQGSYEQYF,TGTGCCAGCAGTCCGCGGCCGGGACAGGGTTCCTACGAGCAGTACTTC,TRBV2,TRBD1,TRBJ2-7,-
CASRRTSGFYNEQFF,TGTGCCAGCAGGAGGACTAGCGGGTTCTACAATGAGCAGTTCTTC,TRBV2,TRBD2,TRBJ2-1,-
CASSLATSGDAGYTF,TGTGCCAGCAGCTTAGCTACCTCAGGGGATGCCGGCTACACCTTC,TRBV11-2,-,TRBJ1-2,-